These 18 T cell receptor beta chains share one sample of origin, sequenced in a study of CD8+CD57+ T cells in acquired aplastic anemia. Template material for TCR beta VDJ and CDR3 profiling consisted of genomic DNA. MiXCR, applied by TCRdb to the reads, yields one record per CDR3 protein. This sample has more than 100,000 distinct CDR3 sequences, with less than 45% found just once. Sequencing used sorted CD4+, CD8+, or CD8+CD57+ T cells (not recorded which) from PBMCs. These receptors originate from a human donor in good health, serving as a control.

This clonotype was seen repeatedly, ten times or more. The V and J genes are TRBV6-6 and TRBJ1-4; D unresolved. The CDR3 loop spans 10 amino acids. Trimming left V 6 bases short and J 6 bases short, with 2 bases between. Germline V gene lookup returns CDR1 MNHNY and CDR2 SVGAGI (reference sequence). CDR3 bases: TGTGCCAGCAGGGATGAAAAACTGTTTTTT. Amino acids: CASRDEKLFF.

This clonotype was seen at least ten times. The V call is TRBV19, the J call TRBJ2-3, with D perhaps matching TRBD2 (6 bases). Looked up from germline, CDR1 is LNHDA and CDR2 is SQIVND (reference sequence). This CDR3 contains 15 residues. V was cut by 7 bases and J by 2 bases, with 16 bases left in between. The CDR3: CASTHSGPSTDTQYF. CDR3 DNA sequence: TGTGCCAGTACCCATAGCGGACCCTCCACAGATACGCAGTATTTT.

This chain connects TRBV6-1 to TRBJ1-2; D gene ambiguous. The CDR3 runs to 17 residues. CDR1 is MNHNS and CDR2 is SASEGT in the germline V gene. The ends were cut back, 0 bases at V and 5 bases at J, with 19 bases in the middle. CDR3 bases: TGTGCCAGCAGTGAAGCGATCTTCGACGTTAACTTTTATGGCTACACCTTC. Amino acid sequence: CASSEAIFDVNFYGYTF.

A note on this clonotype: This may come from a read error, since a much larger clone is one base off. The chain couples TRBV6-5 to TRBJ1-2; TRBD1 might be the D (5 bases). The V and J ends lost 4 bases and 4 bases respectively, with 13 bases between them. Germline V gene lookup returns CDR1 MNHEY and CDR2 SVGAGI. The CDR3 consists of 14 residues. The CDR3 sequence: CASSFLTVFYGYTF. The CDR3 DNA follows: TGTGCCAGCAGTTTCTTGACAGTGTTCTATGGCTACACCTTC.

As for this clonotype: Without the conserved terminal phenylalanine or tryptophan, this CDR3 likely stems from a read error. This chain connects TRBV15 to TRBJ2-3, with D perhaps TRBD2 (6 bases). The germline V gene encodes CDR1 LNHNV and CDR2 YYDKDF (reference sequence). The CDR3 is 17 amino acids. Trimming removed 3 bases from V and 3 bases from J, with 19 bases in between. The CDR3 nucleotides read TGTGCCACCAGCAGGGAGATCTTGGCGGGGAAGACAGATACGCAGTATCTT. Translating it yields CATSREILAGKTDTQYL.

This clonotype was seen once. The CDR3 ends on some other residue instead of the conserved phenylalanine or tryptophan, so this is likely a read error. Because the CDR3's place on the DNA is in doubt, the DNA is left out and the CDR3 is given as listed by TCRdb. The CDR3 protein is CATEGLEAQYS. V is TRBV15 and J is TRBJ2-3. The CDR3 numbers 11 amino acids, ends counted. Germline V gene sequence: CDR1 LNHNV, CDR2 YYDKDF (reference sequence).

In this sample, this clonotype turned up many times. The chain is built from TRBV2 and TRBJ1-1; D uncertain. CDR1 and CDR2 from the germline V gene are SNHLY and FYNNEI. V was clipped by 6 bases and J by 1 base, with 9 bases between them. This CDR3 is built from 13 residues. CDR3 sequence: CASRMYENTEAFF. The CDR3 DNA sequence: TGTGCCAGCAGAATGTACGAGAACACTGAAGCTTTCTTT.

There are many counts of this clonotype. The genes are TRBV2 and TRBJ2-7, with 8 positions matching TRBD1. The CDR3 consists of 14 residues. With 4 bases clipped from V and 6 bases from J, the junction kept 8 bases outside the gene matches. Germline V gene lookup returns CDR1 SNHLY and CDR2 FYNNEI. CDR3 DNA sequence: TGTGCCAGCAGTGGACAGGGGATGGGTGGCGAGCAGTACTTC. It specifies CASSGQGMGGEQYF.

The chain employs TRBV3-1 and TRBJ2-1; 9 nucleotides align to TRBD2. Germline loops: CDR1 LGHDT, CDR2 YNNKEL (reference sequence). After removal of 3 bases from V and 7 bases from J, the junction contained 4 bases not matched to a gene. This CDR3 contains 14 residues. This chain's CDR3 is CASSQYSGRNEQFF. The CDR3 region has the DNA TGTGCCAGCAGCCAGTATAGCGGGAGAAATGAGCAGTTCTTC.

Ten or more counts support this clonotype. This rearrangement joins TRBV11-2 to TRBJ2-1; 9 nucleotides line up with TRBD2. The CDR3 has 15 residues. V lost 0 bases to trimming and J lost 8 bases; unmatched junction nucleotides: 5. CDR1 and CDR2 (germline): SGHAT, FQNNGV. CDR3 residues: CASSLELAGAHEQFF. CDR3 DNA sequence: TGTGCCAGCAGCTTAGAATTAGCGGGAGCCCATGAGCAGTTCTTC. Based on the CDR3 plus reference TRBV11-2 and TRBJ2-1, the full variable domain is EAGVAQSPRYKIIEKRQSVAFWCNPISGHATLYWYQQILGQGPKLLIQFQNNGVVDDSQLPKDRFSAERLKGVDSTLKIQPAKLEDSAVYLCASSLELAGAHEQFFGPGTRLTVL.

V and J are TRBV5-1 and TRBJ2-6, with TRBD2 matching 13 bases. The CDR3 has 19 amino acids. Germline CDR1 is SGHRS and CDR2 is YFSETQ. J lost 0 bases, V lost 4 bases, and 7 bases had no gene match. CDR3 amino acids: CASSVTSGGAVSGANVLTF. CDR3 DNA sequence: TGCGCCAGCAGCGTTACTAGCGGGGGGGCCGTCTCTGGGGCCAACGTCCTGACTTTC.

This clonotype was picked up many times. J is TRBJ2-5 and V is TRBV19, with D possibly matching TRBD2 (6 bases). V was pared by 2 bases and J by 5 bases, with 12 bases between. This CDR3 has 14 residues. Germline assignment: CDR1 LNHDA and CDR2 SQIVND (reference sequence). CDR3 residues: CASSIRRGRETQYF. The DNA for the CDR3 is TGTGCCAGTAGTATAAGGAGGGGTCGGGAGACCCAGTACTTC.

This clonotype was recorded many times. This chain joins TRBV29-1 and TRBJ2-3; TRBD2 matches 15 bases. The CDR3 length is 14 residues. The germline V gene encodes CDR1 SQVTM and CDR2 ANQGSEA. The V gene end was trimmed by 4 bases and the J gene end by 5 bases; junction bases not matched to a gene: 1. CDR3 region: CSVAGLAGGDTQYF. CDR3 sequence (DNA): TGCAGCGTTGCGGGACTAGCGGGAGGAGATACGCAGTATTTT.

This clonotype appeared many times. The chain recombines TRBV19 with TRBJ1-3; D ambiguous. V was clipped by 7 bases and J by 0 bases, with 16 bases between them. CDR1 and CDR2 (germline): LNHDA, SQIVND (reference sequence). The CDR3 contains 16 residues. CDR3 residues: CASTDLGIRSGNTIYF. Written as DNA, the CDR3 is TGTGCCAGTACCGACCTGGGAATTCGCTCTGGAAACACCATATATTTT.

This clonotype was seen at least ten times. This chain connects TRBV3-1 to TRBJ1-1; D ambiguous. V dropped 4 bases and J dropped 1 base, with 10 bases sitting between them. CDR1 is LGHDT, CDR2 YNNKEL, per germline (reference sequence). CDR3 size: 14 residues. CDR3 in amino acids: CASSLDARNTEAFF. Here the CDR3 DNA reads TGTGCCAGCAGCCTCGACGCAAGGAACACTGAAGCTTTCTTT.

Details on this clonotype: A much larger clone is a single base away; this may be a read error. J is TRBJ1-1 and V is TRBV10-3; the match to TRBD1 covers 7 bases. Germline CDR1 reads ENHRY; CDR2 reads SYGVKD. The CDR3 has 12 residues. The CDR3 region is CASSYSRQGAFF. The CDR3 region has the DNA TGTGCCAGCAGTTACTCTAGACAGGGAGCTTTCTTT.

The chain uses TRBV6-5 and TRBJ1-2; D is unclear. Trimming removed 0 bases at V and 4 bases at J, with 9 bases between. From germline, CDR1 is MNHEY and CDR2 SVGAGI. The CDR3 extends over 14 amino acids. The CDR3 region is CASSYSTEIYGYTF. In DNA form, the CDR3 reads TGTGCCAGCAGTTACTCAACGGAGATCTATGGCTACACCTTC.

This chain uses TRBV15 with TRBJ2-3, with no clear D. V was cut by 0 bases and J by 2 bases, with 6 bases left in between. The CDR3 runs to 14 residues. The germline gives CDR1 LNHNV, CDR2 YYDKDF (reference sequence). The CDR3 region has the DNA TGTGCCACCAGCAGAGATGCAGCCACAGATACGCAGTATTTT. Its protein product is CATSRDAATDTQYF.